This passage covers 9 T cell receptor beta chains from one sample sequenced in a study of T cell repertoires in cytomegalovirus infection. TCRdb reanalysed the reads using MiXCR and keeps one entry per CDR3 protein. This table has some 220,000 distinct CDR3 sequences, approximately 40% appearing once. Which antigens these TCRs recognize remains unknown. The sequences come from CD8+ T cells from cultured PBMCs, collected from culture after CMV antigen stimulation. The receptors stem from a human donor in good health (CMV status not recorded). Some clones in this sample may be carry-over from other donors' samples.

V usage is TRBV7-9 and J usage is TRBJ2-7; D gene ambiguous. V was clipped by 5 bases and J by 0 bases, with 17 bases between them. The CDR3 covers 16 residues. Germline V gives CDR1 SEHNR, CDR2 FQNEAQ (reference sequence). The CDR3 bases are TGTGCCAGCAGCCCCCCCGGAGTCCCGAGCTCCTACGAGCAGTACTTC. Translated, it gives CASSPPGVPSSYEQYF.

As regards this clonotype: The junction does not match germline at one end; this may be a read error. This chain joins TRBV7-8 and TRBJ2-2; 7 bases line up with TRBD1. Germline V gene data show CDR1 as SGHVS and CDR2 as FQNEAQ. CDR3 length equals 15 residues. The CDR3 reads CASSPGTVKTGELFF. As DNA, the CDR3 is TGTGCTAGCAGCCCCGGGACAGTGAAAACCGGGGAGCTTTTTTTT.

The rearrangement joins TRBV6-4 to TRBJ2-1, with a possible D match to TRBD1 (6 bases). The germline V gene encodes CDR1 MRHNA and CDR2 SNTAGT. CDR3 length equals 15 residues. Between the trimmed V and J ends, which lost 4 bases and 6 bases, there was a span of 16 bases. The CDR3 reads CASSAWQGSLNEQFF. In DNA, the CDR3 is TGTGCCAGCAGTGCTTGGCAGGGGAGTCTCAATGAGCAGTTCTTC.

This clonotype occurred a few times. The CDR3 coding sequence is TGTGCCAGTAGTATAGATCCAGGACTAGCGGGGGGGCCCAACTACAATGAGCAGTTCTTC. Translated, it gives CASSIDPGLAGGPNYNEQFF. The V call is TRBV19, the J call TRBJ2-1; TRBD2 matches 15 bases. The CDR3 covers 20 residues. The ends lost 0 bases at V and 3 bases at J; junction bases unmatched: 9. CDR1 and CDR2 from the germline V gene are LNHDA and SQIVND (reference sequence).

The rearrangement joins TRBV5-1 to TRBJ1-1; a possible D gene is TRBD1 (5 bases). From germline, CDR1 is SGHRS and CDR2 YFSETQ. V lost 5 bases to trimming and J lost 3 bases, with 17 bases between them. CDR3 length: 15 amino acids. In DNA, the CDR3 is TGCGCCAGCAGTCCAGGACGGGGCTGGGACACTGAAGCTTTCTTT. It is translated as CASSPGRGWDTEAFF.

This clonotype was detected many times. The V call is TRBV7-2, the J call TRBJ2-1, with 12 bases fitting TRBD2. The CDR3 extends over 15 amino acids. Germline trimming cut 2 bases from V and 10 bases from J; bases unmatched to any gene: 6. Germline V gene lookup returns CDR1 SGHTA and CDR2 FQGNSA. The CDR3 is CASSLRTSGTGEQFF. CDR3 nucleotide sequence: TGTGCCAGCAGCTTAAGGACTAGCGGGACAGGAGAGCAGTTCTTC.

Turning to this clonotype: One end of the junction does not line up with germline, which may come from a read error. The chain links TRBV5-1 to TRBJ2-5; 7 positions match TRBD1. Germline V gene data show CDR1 as SGHRS and CDR2 as YFSETQ. The CDR3 is made up of 16 amino acids. The CDR3 protein is CASSLSSDRAQETRYF. As DNA, the CDR3 is TGCGCAAGCAGCTTGTCTTCTGACAGGGCACAAGAGACCCGGTACTTC.

This clonotype has a single count. The chain carries TRBV19 and TRBJ1-1, with D hard to call. V was cut by 0 bases and J by 5 bases, with 7 bases left in between. The CDR3 is 13 residues long. Germline V gene data show CDR1 as LNHDA and CDR2 as SQIVND (reference sequence). In DNA, the CDR3 is TGTGCCAGTAGTATAGATGGGGTTACTGAAGCTTTCTTT. Protein product: CASSIDGVTEAFF.

In regard to this clonotype: The junction departs from the called germline gene at one end, perhaps through a read error. The V gene is TRBV7-9, the J gene TRBJ2-1; TRBD2 matches 7 bases. The CDR3 spans 14 residues. Germline lookup yields CDR1 SEHNR and CDR2 FQNEAQ (reference sequence). CDR3 in DNA: TGTGCCAGCGCTAGCGGTGGGTCCTACAATCAGCAGTTCTTC. Its protein is CASASGGSYNQQFF.